The T cell receptor (beta chain) described here comes from a study of cytomegalovirus exposure and HLA in healthy donors. Study outcomes and limitations: In a later analysis, TCR beta V- and J-gene trimming was associated with a missense DCLRE1C variant. Most of the CMV-associated TCR beta chains (in a later analysis) appeared to be HLA-restricted.

Primers: 60 Vbeta forward and 13 Jbeta reverse. The table came from immunoSEQ multiplex PCR; TCRdb's copy has only in-frame clones and leaves some out. Of 150,000 to 200,000 clones in the sample, 79% were seen once. The germline V gene has CDR1 MNHEY and CDR2 SMNVEV (reference sequence). V lost 6 bases and J lost 5, with 7 bases in between. There are 11 residues in the CDR3. This clone was counted only a few times. Its antigen remains unidentified. The chain recombines TRBV27 with TRBJ2-5, with D tentatively TRBD2 (6 bases). This TCR was recovered from a woman aged 50 to 60 in good health and CMV-seronegative. The source material was PBMCs. The CDR3 bases are TGTGCCAGCAGCCGGGGGGAGACCCAGTACTTC. It yields the protein CASSRGETQYF.